This TCR beta chain was observed in a study of cytomegalovirus exposure and HLA in healthy donors. This CDR3 spans 12 amino acids. CDR1 is LNHNV and CDR2 is YYDKDF in the germline V gene (reference sequence). The V and J ends lost 1 base and 4 bases respectively, with 5 bases between them. The PCR ran on 60 Vbeta and 13 Jbeta primers. Profiled with immunoSEQ multiplex PCR; TCRdb holds only in-frame clones, not every one. This sample yields a few hundred thousand clones, of which approximately 80% are seen a single time; about 3% belongs to the top ten. Turning to this clone: What it binds is not known.

Study-wide points: Previously analyzed data showed that most TCR beta V segments were productive at a frequency of about 87% or about 30%. Later analysis placed DRB1 highest and HLA-C lowest in TCR association rates, which differed by HLA locus.

Sequencing input: PBMCs. The TCR was taken from a man younger than 45 in good health and CMV-seronegative. The genes are TRBV15 and TRBJ2-7; tentative D call: TRBD2 (5 bases). CDR3 DNA: TGTGCCACCAGCAGAGCGGGATACGAGCAGTACTTC. The encoded protein is CATSRAGYEQYF.